The entry below gives a single T cell receptor (beta chain) sequence along with its context. This clonotype has ten or more counts. Its antigen target is currently unknown. One base away there is no much larger clone; base qualities are not given. The cysteine opens and the phenylalanine closes a CDR3 of 17 amino acids. Here the CDR3 DNA is all that survives: 51 bases in frame from base 1. Via the germline V gene, CDR1 is MGHDK and CDR2 SYGVNS. Trimming removed 3 bases from V and 4 bases from J, leaving 19 bases between the germline ends. The library came from RT-PCR. Sequencing was carried out with an Illumina HiSeq 2500. The public sequencing data were trimmed at Q25 with fastp and processed into clonotypes with MiXCR by TCRdb, which kept only in-frame beta chains. Merged by CDR3 protein, the rows form single entries marked with the most common genes and DNA. The sample table holds more than 400,000 distinct CDR3 sequences, of which more than 7% were seen once. The ten largest clones take up around 13% of the sample.

The sample originates from a study of response to subunit inactivated influenza vaccine (dated by TCRdb to 2017 to 2018). In the study overall: Deep quantitative T cell receptor repertoire profiling was used in the study to track responses to a trivalent subunit inactivated influenza vaccine.

Broad study findings and their caveats: The authors suggested that each seasonal influenza vaccination may recruit only a limited number of new T cells.

The sequencing here drew on PBMCs from blood, taken less than 30 months after vaccination. This TCR was sampled from a man aged 45 to 75 who received an inactivated influenza vaccine. Donor details come from another sample of the same person, matched by shared clones. Recombination linked TRBV25-1 to TRBJ2-1, with a tentative D gene TRBD2 over 5 matching bases. The CDR3 reads CASSDAGIRGYYNEQFF. The nucleotide sequence reads as follows: TGTGCCAGCAGTGATGCCGGGATCCGGGGTTATTACAATGAGCAGTTCTTC.